This T cell receptor (beta chain) was profiled in a study of Graves' ophthalmopathy and Graves' hyperthyroidism (dated by TCRdb to the late 2010s). Looking at the study overall: Peripheral blood was collected at initial diagnosis, prior to any treatment. In total, approximately 130 blood samples were TCR-sequenced: 40 to 45 ophthalmopathy, under 85 hyperthyroidism and approximately 17 hyperthyroidism-to-ophthalmopathy patients. A discovery set of 90 to 100 patients (around 40 ophthalmopathy, some 58 stable hyperthyroidism) was enrolled to explore V-J signatures distinguishing ophthalmopathy from hyperthyroidism. For independent validation, a separate cohort was made up of 18 hyperthyroidism patients plus 17 patients who later progressed from hyperthyroidism to ophthalmopathy. Following sampling, methimazole starting at 30 mg daily was administered to hyperthyroidism patients, and high-dose intravenous methylprednisolone was administered to ophthalmopathy patients. The study used TCR beta repertoire signatures to distinguish Graves' ophthalmopathy from Graves' hyperthyroidism and to predict progression to ophthalmopathy. In a handful of hyperthyroidism patients, the T-cell repertoires found in thyroid tissue were compared with those found in blood.

Study-wide findings and limitations: No statistical method was used to predetermine the sample size, and group allocation was not hidden from the investigators. In validation, the model predicted ophthalmopathy progression with more than 55% sensitivity and approximately 72% specificity; some 13 predicted patients were CT-confirmed with GO in a median of approximately 6.5 months. The 13-signature model separated ophthalmopathy from stable hyperthyroidism with about 86% sensitivity and 81% to 82% specificity in cross-validation, and 80%/75% in the test set. Most expanded thyroid clonotypes with frequency above 0.001 were also detected in blood, suggesting blood repertoires may reflect the thyroid immune response.

For repertoire sequencing, TCR beta CDR3 regions were amplified from RNA transcripts. The first round was an RT-PCR using HTBI primers with the Qiagen OneStep RT-PCR kit, and this first round was followed by a second-round multiplex PCR, then size selection and purification. The libraries underwent paired-end sequencing with 100 bp reads on an Illumina HiSeq2000. The study's own analysis went as follows. SOAPnuke was used to process the reads, throwing out any read that had adapters, had uncalled bases, had a mean Phred below 15, or lacked an exact constant-primer or identifier match. COPE v1.2.5 was used to merge high-quality paired reads. Each unique nucleotide sequence was treated as a clonotype, and MiTCR v1.1 was used to align the clonotypes to the IMGT TRB V, D and J references. The analysis was limited to V-J combinations with a frequency above 0.0001, which together covered roughly 99% of the repertoires. For each V-J combination, a TCR clonal expansion and chaos score was defined as F50 clonal expansion divided by the chaos observed in the TCRdist matrix. Welch's t-statistics and random forest were used to reduce features to some 13 V-J combinations, which were fed into a naive Bayes classifier. The Morisita-Horn index was used to measure how similar the thyroid and blood repertoires were. TCRdb ran its own pipeline on the public reads, namely fastp trimming at Q25 and MiXCR clone calling, and kept in-frame beta chains. All rows with the same CDR3 protein become a single entry with the most common DNA and genes. These V and J calls rely on TCRdb rather than the paper's analysis. Counted in this sample were tens of thousands of distinct CDR3 sequences; approximately 50% of them appeared once. The ten largest account for approximately 4.8% of the sample.

At least ten counts were recorded for this clonotype. Its antigen is unknown. The sample holds no much larger clone one base away, and base qualities are not on file. The ophthalmopathy patients had moderately to severely active disease, with a Clinical Activity Score of 3 or higher, a NOSPECS grade of 4 or higher, and a disease duration of less than 3 months. Patients with other autoimmune diseases, uncontrolled infections, pregnancy or lactation were excluded from the study. Diagnosis relied on clinical symptoms, serum thyroxine, TRAb, thyroid ultrasound and orbital computed tomography. Ficoll-Paque density gradient centrifugation was used to isolate PBMCs from approximately 11 ml of fresh peripheral blood. Total RNA was extracted using Trizol reagent, and RNA quality was checked on an Agilent 2100 Bioanalyzer. Via the germline V gene (reference sequence), CDR1 is MNHNY and CDR2 SVGAGI. Reading from cysteine to phenylalanine, the CDR3 counts 17 amino acids. Only the CDR3 DNA stays, 51 bases, in frame from base 1. V is cut by 5 bases and J by 0 bases, and the space between the germline ends is 19 bases.

The receptor was derived from an adult woman with Graves' ophthalmopathy. Sequenced: peripheral blood. In this chain, TRBV6-6 is recombined with TRBJ2-5; the D segment might be TRBD1 or TRBD2, since each matches 6 bases. The CDR3 protein: CASSTLRGAQYQETQYF. The nucleotides read TGTGCCAGCAGTACACTGAGGGGGGCACAGTACCAAGAGACCCAGTACTTC.